A single sample is the source of the 9 T cell receptor beta chains below, sequenced in a study of blood T cell repertoires in COVID-19. Profiling relied on immunoSEQ multiplex PCR, and the TCRdb table lists in-frame clones only, not all of them. The sample has about 230,000 clones; approximately 88% are singletons. The sequencing input was PBMCs or T cells enriched from blood (not recorded which). The receptors derive from a woman aged 35 to 49 with acute COVID-19.

The chain combines TRBV4-2 with TRBJ2-5; 9 nucleotides line up with TRBD2. Trimming removed 0 bases from V and 5 bases from J; junction bases left unmatched: 13. Germline V gene data show CDR1 as LGHNA and CDR2 as YNFKEQ. This CDR3 comprises 18 residues. The CDR3 region is CASSQDLEGGGAGETQYF. CDR3 nucleotides: TGTGCCAGCAGCCAAGATCTTGAAGGCGGGGGGGCCGGGGAGACCCAGTACTTC.

The rearrangement uses TRBV30 and TRBJ1-2; 7 nucleotides agree with TRBD1. Germline V CDR1 and CDR2: GTSNPN, SVGIG (reference sequence). This CDR3 region has 15 residues. Losses at the gene ends were 0 bases for V and 6 bases for J; bases not matched to a gene: 10. CDR3 loop: CAWSVFEGAENGYTF. As DNA, the CDR3 is TGTGCCTGGAGTGTATTCGAGGGGGCAGAAAATGGCTACACCTTC.

This rearrangement joins TRBV4-2 to TRBJ2-2; 7 nucleotides align to TRBD1. After removal of 2 bases from V and 0 bases from J, the junction contained 3 bases not matched to a gene. The CDR3 spans 16 residues. CDR1 LGHNA and CDR2 YNFKEQ come from the germline V gene. The CDR3 reads CASSQTGTANTGELFF. The DNA for the CDR3 is TGTGCCAGCAGCCAAACCGGGACAGCGAACACCGGGGAGCTGTTTTTT.

This chain uses TRBV19 with TRBJ1-2; 9 bases fit TRBD1. V lost 5 bases to trimming and J lost 8 bases; unmatched junction nucleotides: 9. Germline CDR1 is LNHDA and CDR2 is SQIVND (reference sequence). The CDR3 extends over 14 amino acids. This CDR3 reads CASSRGDRDGGYTF. The DNA for the CDR3 is TGTGCCAGTAGTCGGGGGGACAGGGACGGCGGCTACACCTTC.

CDR3 nucleotide sequence: TGTGCCAGCGATTTCCCGGACAGGCGGAATCAGCCCCAGCATTTT. This codes for CASDFPDRRNQPQHF. The V gene is TRBV28, the J gene TRBJ1-5, with 7 bases aligning to TRBD1. The CDR3 runs to 15 residues. Germline trimming cut 8 bases from V and 4 bases from J; bases unmatched to any gene: 11. From germline, CDR1 is MDHEN and CDR2 SYDVKM.

The J gene is TRBJ1-6, the V gene TRBV11-3; a weak D match, TRBD1 (5 bases). Per the germline V gene, CDR1 is SGHNT and CDR2 is YENEEA. Trimming shortened V by 5 bases and J by 6 bases, and 8 bases separated the two germline ends. The length of the CDR3 is 13 residues. This CDR3 is CASSRTPNSPLHF. In DNA form, the CDR3 reads TGTGCCAGCAGCCGGACACCTAATTCACCCCTCCACTTT.

The V and J genes are TRBV11-2 and TRBJ2-3, with a weak D call TRBD2 (5 bases). Between the trimmed V and J ends, which lost 1 base and 3 bases, there was a span of 11 bases. Germline CDR1 and CDR2: SGHAT and FQNNGV. The CDR3 totals 15 residues. The CDR3 loop reads CASSLGKPGTDTQYF. CDR3 nucleotide sequence: TGTGCCAGCAGCTTAGGCAAACCGGGAACAGATACGCAGTATTTT.

This chain connects TRBV7-2 to TRBJ2-3; perhaps TRBD2 as D (7 bases). Per the germline V gene, CDR1 is SGHTA and CDR2 is FQGNSA. The germline V and J ends were trimmed by 1 base and 4 bases, with 15 bases remaining between them. The CDR3 spans 16 residues. In DNA form, the CDR3 reads TGTGCCAGCAGCTTAGGGGGGGGCAGGGTTGCAGATACGCAGTATTTT. It is translated as CASSLGGGRVADTQYF. Drawing the rest from reference TRBV7-2 and TRBJ2-3, the complete variable domain is GAGVSQSPSNKVTEKGKDVELRCDPISGHTALYWYRQSLGQGLEFLIYFQGNSAPDKSGLPSDRFSAERTGGSVSTLTIQRTQQEDSAVYLCASSLGGGRVADTQYFGPGTRLTVL.

This chain uses TRBV5-1 with TRBJ1-1; no firm D call. Trimming pared 2 bases from V and 9 bases from J, leaving 14 bases between. Germline values: CDR1 SGHRS, CDR2 YFSETQ. This CDR3 region has 13 residues. CDR3 loop: CASSFNPPRKAFF. The CDR3 DNA reads as TGCGCCAGCAGCTTCAACCCCCCGAGGAAAGCTTTCTTT.